Each of the 2 T cell receptor beta chains below was sequenced from the same sample in a study of T cell responses to AZD1222 COVID-19 vaccine. Here immunoSEQ multiplex PCR was the method, and the copy in TCRdb shows in-frame clones only, minus some. The sample records approximately 70,000 clones, 65% to 90% being singletons. Sequenced material: peripheral blood, taken on day 0 of AZD1222 vaccination. These receptor sequences come from an adult in good health.

The genes are TRBV4-1 and TRBJ2-5; 9 bases fit TRBD1. Germline V lookup: CDR1 MGHRA, CDR2 YSYEKL. V trimming: 4 bases; J trimming: 5 bases; junction bases outside the gene matches: 8. The CDR3 sequence is 15 residues long. The CDR3 DNA follows: TGCGCCAGCAGCCTATCACAGGGGGCGGGTGAGACCCAGTACTTC. Translating gives CASSLSQGAGETQYF.

This clone appeared a few times. The chain is built from TRBV6-2 or TRBV6-3 and TRBJ1-2; TRBD1 is a possible D gene (6 bases). Trimming stripped 5 bases from V and 2 bases from J, with 18 bases between. The CDR3 sequence is 16 residues long. Germline CDR1 MNHEY, CDR2 SVGEGT. The CDR3 loop reads CASSDVPGQKNYGYTF. In DNA, the CDR3 is TGTGCCAGCAGTGACGTTCCAGGACAGAAAAACTATGGCTACACCTTC.